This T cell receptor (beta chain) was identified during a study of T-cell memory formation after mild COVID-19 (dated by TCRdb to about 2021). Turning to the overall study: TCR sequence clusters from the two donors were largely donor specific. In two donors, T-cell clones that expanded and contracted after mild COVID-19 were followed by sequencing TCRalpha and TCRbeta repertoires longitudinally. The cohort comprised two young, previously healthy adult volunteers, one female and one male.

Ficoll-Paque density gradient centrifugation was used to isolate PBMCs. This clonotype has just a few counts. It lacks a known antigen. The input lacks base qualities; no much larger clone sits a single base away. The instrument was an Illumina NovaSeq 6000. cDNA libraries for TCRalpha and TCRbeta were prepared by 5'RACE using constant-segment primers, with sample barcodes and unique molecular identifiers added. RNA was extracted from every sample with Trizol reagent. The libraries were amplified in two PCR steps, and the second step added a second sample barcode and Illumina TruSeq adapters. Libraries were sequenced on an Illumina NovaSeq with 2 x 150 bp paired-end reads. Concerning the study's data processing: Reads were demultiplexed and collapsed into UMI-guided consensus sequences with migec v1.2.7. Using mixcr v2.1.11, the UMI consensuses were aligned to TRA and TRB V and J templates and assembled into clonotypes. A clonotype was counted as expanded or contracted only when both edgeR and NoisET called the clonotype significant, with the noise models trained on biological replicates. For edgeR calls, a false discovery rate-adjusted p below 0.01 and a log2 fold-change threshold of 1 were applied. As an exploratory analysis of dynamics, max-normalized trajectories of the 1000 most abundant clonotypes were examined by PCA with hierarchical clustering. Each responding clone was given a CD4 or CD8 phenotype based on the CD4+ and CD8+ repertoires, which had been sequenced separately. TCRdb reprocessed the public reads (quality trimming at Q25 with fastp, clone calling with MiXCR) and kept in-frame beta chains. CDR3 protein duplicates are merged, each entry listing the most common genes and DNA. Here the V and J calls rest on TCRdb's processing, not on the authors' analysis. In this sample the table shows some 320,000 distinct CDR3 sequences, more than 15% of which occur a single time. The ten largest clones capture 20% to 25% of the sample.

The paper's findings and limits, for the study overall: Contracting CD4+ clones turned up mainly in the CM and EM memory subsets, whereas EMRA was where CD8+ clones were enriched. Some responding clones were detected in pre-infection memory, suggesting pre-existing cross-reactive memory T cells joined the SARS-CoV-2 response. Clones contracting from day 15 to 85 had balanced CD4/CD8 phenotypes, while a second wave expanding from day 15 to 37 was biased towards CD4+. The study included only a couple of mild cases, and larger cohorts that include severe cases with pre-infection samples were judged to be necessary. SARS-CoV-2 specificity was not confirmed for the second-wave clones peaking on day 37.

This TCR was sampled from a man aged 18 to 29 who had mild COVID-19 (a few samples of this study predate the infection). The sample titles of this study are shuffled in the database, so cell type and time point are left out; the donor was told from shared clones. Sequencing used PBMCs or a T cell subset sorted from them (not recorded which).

In nucleotide form, the sequence is TGTGCCAGTAGTATCCTAGCGGCGCAAACTAGCACAGATACGCAGTATTTT. Its coded protein is CASSILAAQTSTDTQYF. The sequence links TRBV19 to TRBJ2-3; TRBD2 fits 7 bases in the junction. Reading the germline V gene (reference sequence) gives CDR1 LNHDA and CDR2 SQIVND. Trimming accounts for 3 bases at V and 0 bases at J, while the number of junction bases matched to no gene is 9. The CDR3 measures 17 amino acids from cysteine to phenylalanine. The retained sequence is limited to the CDR3, 51 bases, with the frame set at the first base.